This T cell receptor beta chain was sequenced for a study of shared clonotypes between healthy human individuals. Study-wide findings and caveats: An expected dependence of interdonor clonotype sharing on sequencing depth was noted.

V was pared by 3 bases and J by 4 bases, with 15 bases between. The CDR3 has 15 amino acids. CDR1 and CDR2 from the germline V gene are LNHNV and YYDKDF (reference sequence). In regard to this clone: Its specificity is not known.

Clones were read by immunoSEQ multiplex PCR, and TCRdb kept only the in-frame ones, dropping some. The table has 2 million to 2.5 million clones, over 85% seen once. This receptor was identified in a man aged 18 to 29 in good health. Some clones in this sample may be carry-over from other donors' samples. This chain connects TRBV15 to TRBJ1-1; unclear D gene. Sequencing was done on a sample of naive CD4+ T cells from PBMCs. Subset noted: CD45RA+ positively selected. The CDR3 DNA sequence: TGTGCCACCAGCAGGGAGGGATTACCACGCACTGAAGCTTTCTTT. This encodes CATSREGLPRTEAFF.